The 25 T cell receptor beta chains below all came from one sample that was sequenced in a study of beta chain features in type 1 diabetes. Of the isolated RNA, all was reverse transcribed, and so the sequenced material was expressed TCRB transcripts. The method was immunoSEQ multiplex PCR; TCRdb's version includes in-frame clones alone and lacks a portion of them. In the table there are approximately 37,000 clones, around 60% of which are singletons. Sequenced: Tregs from blood. The receptors originated from a woman in her thirties in good health.

The chain joins TRBV4-2 to TRBJ1-4, with TRBD1 identical over 11 bases. The length of the CDR3 is 17 residues. CDR1 is LGHNA, CDR2 YNFKEQ, per germline. Trimming removed 4 bases from V and 7 bases from J; junction bases left unmatched: 11. The CDR3 sequence is CASSRGAGQGAGEKLFF. The CDR3 region has the DNA TGTGCCAGCAGCCGCGGGGCTGGACAGGGGGCGGGTGAAAAACTGTTTTTT.

The chain recombines TRBV9 with TRBJ1-2, with unresolved D. Trimming removed 0 bases from V and 8 bases from J, with 17 bases in between. Germline V gene data show CDR1 as SGDLS and CDR2 as YYNGEE. The CDR3 runs to 15 residues. The CDR3 region is CASSVERLGGGGYTF. Written as DNA, the CDR3 is TGTGCCAGCAGCGTAGAGAGGCTCGGCGGAGGGGGCTACACCTTC.

J is TRBJ2-7 and V is TRBV6-5, with D tentatively TRBD2 (6 bases). This CDR3 is built from 15 residues. From germline, CDR1 is MNHEY and CDR2 SVGAGI. Trimming pared 6 bases from V and 3 bases from J, leaving 18 bases between. The CDR3 nucleotides are TGTGCCAGCAGCACCGCCGAAGGCGGGATCTACGAGCAGTACTTC. This codes for CASSTAEGGIYEQYF.

V and J are TRBV10-3 and TRBJ2-7; 8 nucleotides line up with TRBD1. The CDR3 has 14 residues. The V and J ends lost 1 base and 1 base, in that order; junction bases with no gene match: 0. Looked up from germline, CDR1 is ENHRY and CDR2 is SYGVKD. CDR3 bases: TGTGCCATCAGTGAGTGGACAGGGTCCTACGAGCAGTACTTC. Its translation is CAISEWTGSYEQYF.

The chain uses TRBV5-1 and TRBJ2-3; TRBD2 agrees at 9 bases. After removal of 3 bases from V and 0 bases from J, the junction contained 5 bases not matched to a gene. Germline values: CDR1 SGHRS, CDR2 YFSETQ. The CDR3 contains 16 residues. The CDR3 coding sequence is TGCGCCAGCAGCTCCCGCGGGGGGGCCAGCACAGATACGCAGTATTTT. As protein: CASSSRGGASTDTQYF.

This clone appeared a single time. This CDR3 is CASSGGGYEQYF. The DNA for the CDR3 is TGTGCCAGCAGTGGGGGGGGCTACGAGCAGTACTTC. V usage is TRBV25-1 and J usage is TRBJ2-5; 7 bases agree with TRBD2. The J call may be incorrect, as the DNA end agrees better with TRBJ2-7. Looked up from germline, CDR1 is MGHDK and CDR2 is SYGVNS. The CDR3 runs 12 residues.

This chain connects TRBV28 to TRBJ2-5; a weak D match, TRBD2 (6 bases). Trimming took off 2 bases at V and 4 bases at J, with 14 bases between the two ends. The germline V gene has CDR1 MDHEN and CDR2 SYDVKM. There are 15 residues in the CDR3. As DNA, the CDR3 is TGTGCCAGCAGTTTACCAACGGCGGGGAGAGAGACCCAGTACTTC. This translates into CASSLPTAGRETQYF.

This clone was picked up a small number of times. The chain couples TRBV7-2 to TRBJ2-7, with D hard to call. Trimming pared 5 bases from V and 6 bases from J, leaving 11 bases between. This CDR3 region has 12 residues. CDR1 and CDR2 (germline): SGHTA, FQGNSA. CDR3 in DNA: TGTGCCAGCAGCCCATATGCGGCCGAGCAGTACTTC. As protein: CASSPYAAEQYF.

This chain links TRBV7-2 with TRBJ1-2; D gene unclear. The V gene lost 4 bases and the J gene lost 8 bases, with 20 bases spanning the gap. Germline V gives CDR1 SGHTA, CDR2 FQGNSA. This CDR3 is 15 amino acids long. This CDR3 reads CASSSPGSGRQGYTF. CDR3 DNA sequence: TGTGCCAGCAGCTCCCCGGGGTCAGGCCGTCAGGGCTACACCTTC.

V and J are TRBV2 and TRBJ2-2; tentative D call: TRBD1 (6 bases). The CDR3 contains 13 residues. V was shortened by 5 bases and J by 7 bases, with 11 bases between the two germline ends. Germline V gene lookup returns CDR1 SNHLY and CDR2 FYNNEI. The CDR3 sequence is CASSTGMGGELFF. The CDR3 DNA sequence: TGTGCCAGCAGTACAGGGATGGGCGGGGAGCTGTTTTTT.

The chain joins TRBV5-1 to TRBJ2-5; TRBD2 might be the D (6 bases). CDR3 size: 15 residues. The germline V gene encodes CDR1 SGHRS and CDR2 YFSETQ. Trimming cost V 0 bases and J 2 bases, with 11 bases left between them. The CDR3 region is CASSLGPGLQETQYF. The CDR3 nucleotides read TGCGCCAGCAGCTTGGGGCCGGGACTTCAAGAGACCCAGTACTTC.

A few counts support this clone. The V gene is TRBV28, the J gene TRBJ1-4, with TRBD1 identical over 9 bases. There are 14 residues in the CDR3. Germline V gene data show CDR1 as MDHEN and CDR2 as SYDVKM. Losses at the gene ends were 6 bases for V and 8 bases for J; bases not matched to a gene: 7. DNA for the CDR3: TGTGCCAGCAGGTTACAGGGGGCGCGGGAAAAACTGTTTTTT. It yields the protein CASRLQGAREKLFF.

The chain recombines TRBV4-3 with TRBJ2-5; 9 bases are a match to TRBD2. Matching the DNA end better, TRBJ2-7 makes the J call doubtful. CDR3 length equals 15 residues. CDR1 and CDR2 from the germline V gene are LGHNA and YSLEER. CDR3 sequence reads: CASSQDTAGGVEQYF. The CDR3 DNA reads TGCGCCAGCAGCCAAGATACAGCGGGAGGTGTCGAGCAGTACTTC.

V gene TRBV18 combines with J gene TRBJ2-7; weak D call: TRBD1 (5 bases). The V and J ends lost 1 base and 0 bases respectively, with 13 bases between them. This CDR3 has 16 amino acids. Looked up from germline, CDR1 is KGHSH and CDR2 is LQKENI. CDR3 sequence (DNA): TGTGCCAGCTCACCACTTGGCAGGGCAGACTCCTACGAGCAGTACTTC. Translating it yields CASSPLGRADSYEQYF.

This chain uses TRBV18 with TRBJ2-7, with a weak D call TRBD2 (6 bases). This CDR3 contains 16 residues. The V gene's germline CDR1 is KGHSH and CDR2 LQKENI. The V gene lost 4 bases and the J gene lost 5 bases, with 21 bases spanning the gap. CDR3 DNA sequence: TGTGCCAGCTCACTAGTATGGGACTCCAGCCAGGACGAGCAGTACTTC. As protein: CASSLVWDSSQDEQYF.

This clone was seen only a few times. The CDR3 coding sequence is TGTGCCAGCAGCTTAACGTCTACCTACGAGCAGTACTTC. This translates into CASSLTSTYEQYF. This sequence joins TRBV11-1 and TRBJ2-5; D gene unclear. The end of the DNA aligns better with TRBJ2-7, so the J call may be wrong. The germline V gene encodes CDR1 SGHAT and CDR2 FQDESV (reference sequence). This CDR3 is built from 13 residues.

CDR3 residues: CASSGQAYEQYF. CDR3 bases: TGTGCCAGCAGTGGGCAGGCCTACGAGCAGTACTTC. The chain carries TRBV2 and TRBJ2-7; no clear D. The CDR3 is 12 residues long. Between the trimmed V and J ends, which lost 4 bases and 2 bases, there was a span of 6 bases. Germline lookup yields CDR1 SNHLY and CDR2 FYNNEI.

This clone was picked up one time. The gene calls are TRBV23-1 and TRBJ2-6, with 12 bases that match TRBD1. TRBV23-1 is placed among ORFs of uncertain function. The CDR3 has 18 residues. Losses at the gene ends were 6 bases for V and 4 bases for J; bases not matched to a gene: 10. This chain's CDR3 is CASRGRDRGLSGANVLTF. CDR3 DNA: TGCGCCAGCAGGGGCCGGGACAGGGGGCTATCCGGGGCCAACGTCCTGACTTTC.

The chain uses TRBV5-1 and TRBJ2-7; perhaps TRBD1 as D (5 bases). Trimming cost V 5 bases and J 0 bases, with 9 bases left between them. Germline CDR1 SGHRS, CDR2 YFSETQ. This CDR3 is built from 13 residues. The CDR3 coding sequence is TGCGCCAGCAGACAGGTGAGCTCCTACGAGCAGTACTTC. Translation: CASRQVSSYEQYF.

V usage is TRBV5-1 and J usage is TRBJ2-3; 7 bases fit TRBD1. The germline CDR1 and CDR2 sequences are SGHRS and YFSETQ. The CDR3 totals 15 residues. The V segment lost 3 bases and the J segment 4 bases; nucleotides outside the gene matches: 8. In nucleotides, the CDR3 is TGCGCCAGCAGCTCCACAGGGGAGTTTGCAGATACGCAGTATTTT. It is translated as CASSSTGEFADTQYF.

V gene TRBV7-2 combines with J gene TRBJ2-5; 9 positions agree with TRBD2. After removal of 1 base from V and 2 bases from J, the junction contained 5 bases not matched to a gene. CDR1 and CDR2 (germline): SGHTA, FQGNSA. The CDR3 has 16 amino acids. The CDR3 loop is CASSLVWSGGQETQYF. DNA for the CDR3: TGTGCCAGCAGCTTAGTTTGGAGCGGGGGGCAAGAGACCCAGTACTTC.

This clone was detected a few times. CDR3 sequence (DNA): TGCAGCGTACAGGGGAGGAACTACGAGCAGTACTTC. Its translation: CSVQGRNYEQYF. The V and J genes are TRBV29-1 and TRBJ2-7; D is perhaps TRBD1 (7 bases). This CDR3 is 12 amino acids long. CDR1 SQVTM and CDR2 ANQGSEA come from the germline V gene. With 6 bases removed from V and 3 bases from J, the gap between germline ends came to 12 bases.

The rearrangement joins TRBV5-1 to TRBJ1-4, with D possibly matching TRBD1 (5 bases). Germline CDR1 is SGHRS and CDR2 is YFSETQ. V lost 2 bases and J lost 0, with 8 bases in between. The CDR3 extends over 15 amino acids. In DNA form, the CDR3 reads TGCGCCAGCAGCTTCGACAGATCAACTAATGAAAAACTGTTTTTT. Its protein is CASSFDRSTNEKLFF. Combining the CDR3 with reference TRBV5-1 and TRBJ1-4 gives the whole variable domain KAGVTQTPRYLIKTRGQQVTLSCSPISGHRSVSWYQQTPGQGLQFLFEYFSETQRNKGNFPGRFSGRQFSNSRSEMNVSTLELGDSALYLCASSFDRSTNEKLFFGSGTQLSVL.

V and J are TRBV7-9 and TRBJ1-2; TRBD1 might be the D (5 bases). The CDR3 length is 13 residues. Germline CDR1 reads SEHNR; CDR2 reads FQNEAQ (reference sequence). V lost 3 bases, J lost 6 bases, and 11 bases lay in between. The CDR3 protein is CASSFSGSDGYTF. In DNA, the CDR3 is TGTGCCAGCAGCTTTTCAGGGTCTGATGGCTACACCTTC.

In its sample, this clone was seen a few times. The sample contains more than one DNA sequence encoding this CDR3. The V gene is TRBV19, the J gene TRBJ1-5; D may be TRBD1 (6 bases). Deletions cut 5 bases from V and 2 bases from J, with 10 bases between. The CDR3 loop spans 14 amino acids. Germline V CDR1 and CDR2: LNHDA, SQIVND (reference sequence). In nucleotides, the CDR3 is TGTGCCAGTAGTCCCAGGACAGGCAATCAGCCCCAGCATTTT. This encodes CASSPRTGNQPQHF.